This T cell receptor beta chain was found in a study of glioma-infiltrating T cells after dendritic cell vaccination (TCRdb year 2016). Background for the entire study: The cohort comprised around 15 glioblastoma patients from Phase I and II dendritic cell vaccination trials, 9 newly diagnosed and 6 with recurrent disease. The vaccine was prepared from monocyte-derived dendritic cells that were cultured for seven days with IL-4 and GM-CSF and then pulsed overnight with autologous tumor lysate. Between about 2003 and 2012, patients were given autologous tumor lysate-pulsed dendritic cell vaccination. Survival after dendritic cell vaccination was correlated with TCR sequencing metrics, such as TIL content and the overlap between tumor and blood repertoires. Each patient was given three intradermal dendritic cell vaccine injections, spaced two weeks apart, in the arm below the axilla. In glioblastoma patients vaccinated with dendritic cells, deep sequencing of TCR beta CDR3 regions served to measure tumor-infiltrating lymphocyte content and to compare repertoires between tumor and blood. The paper's findings and limits, for the study overall: Longer time to progression and overall survival after dendritic cell vaccination were predicted by higher estimated pretreatment TIL content. The cohort was small and heterogeneous, only a few patients had full blood and tumor sets, and even fewer had initial-recurrent tumor pairs. No direct relationship between TCR clonality and survival was found, suggesting that a diverse polyclonal response may matter. The three-group TCR overlap response model was characterized as speculative, and prospective validation of the model was stated to be required.

The sample's time point label, in plain terms: after dendritic cell vaccination, including at tumor progression/relapse. To be selected, patients needed enough residual fresh-frozen tumor tissue and more than two years of available survival data. Although molecular status otherwise differed among the glioblastoma patients, no patient had an isocitrate dehydrogenase mutation. PBMC collection took place before vaccination, two weeks after the third vaccination, and at tumor progression if progression occurred. The Qiagen DNeasy Blood extraction Kit was used to extract genomic DNA. This clone was seen a few times. What this receptor recognizes is not known. Per-nucleotide qualities are absent, and no much larger clonotype sits a single base away. CDR1 and CDR2 were assigned from the germline V gene as MNHNS and SASEGT. V is pared back by 6 bases and J by 1 base, with 15 bases lying between the germline termini. From cysteine to phenylalanine, the CDR3 is 15 amino acids long. CDR3 DNA is the only sequence kept; it has 45 bases, read in frame from the first base.

TCRB CDR3 regions were amplified from about 2 ug genomic DNA, or all available DNA if less, using the immunoSEQ assay. The multiplex PCR employed 60 forward primers targeting TCR V beta segments and 13 reverse primers targeting J beta segments. To estimate the number of reads per starting template, synthetic control templates were added to each sample at limiting dilution. The Illumina HiSeq System generated 87 bp sequencing reads. Concerning the study's data processing: PCR and sequencing errors were removed by a nearest neighbor algorithm that merged closely related sequences. TCR overlap was defined as the percentage of unique tumor TCR beta sequences that were also found in the peripheral blood of the same patient. Here the immuneACCESS table is served through TCRdb, limited to in-frame sequences with V and J called. Missing clones are a known gap in these copies; in checked studies unresolved V genes cover under half, and the rest lacks a known reason. The DNA gave D and trimming, while V, J and clone size come from that table. This sample lists over 80,000 clones; roughly four fifths were detected once. The ten largest clones represent approximately 2.1% of the sample.

The rearranged chain carries TRBV6-1 and TRBJ1-1, with the D gene call left open. Material: blood, obtained after dendritic cell vaccination. This receptor was identified in a human donor with glioblastoma. At the DNA level, the sequence is TGTGCCAGCAGCACCCTTCAAGAGAGGAACACTGAAGCTTTCTTT. It encodes CASSTLQERNTEAFF.